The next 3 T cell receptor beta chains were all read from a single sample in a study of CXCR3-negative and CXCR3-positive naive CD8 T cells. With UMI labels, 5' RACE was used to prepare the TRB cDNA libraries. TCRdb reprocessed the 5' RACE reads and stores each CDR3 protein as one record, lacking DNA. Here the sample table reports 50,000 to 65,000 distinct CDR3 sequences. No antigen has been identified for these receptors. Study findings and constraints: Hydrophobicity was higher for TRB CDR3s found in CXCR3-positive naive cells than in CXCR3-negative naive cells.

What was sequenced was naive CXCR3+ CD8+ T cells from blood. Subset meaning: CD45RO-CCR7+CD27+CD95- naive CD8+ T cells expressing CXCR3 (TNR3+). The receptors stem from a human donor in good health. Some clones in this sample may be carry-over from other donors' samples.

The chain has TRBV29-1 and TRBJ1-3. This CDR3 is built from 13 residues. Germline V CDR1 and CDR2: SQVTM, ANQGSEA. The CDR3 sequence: CSVVPISGNTIYF.

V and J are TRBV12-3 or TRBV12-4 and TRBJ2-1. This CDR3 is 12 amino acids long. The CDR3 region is CASSLGLGEQFF.

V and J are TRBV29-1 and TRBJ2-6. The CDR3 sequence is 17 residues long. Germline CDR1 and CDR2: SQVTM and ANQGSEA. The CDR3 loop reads CSVLPDLPSSGANVLTF.